This TCR beta chain was captured in a study of blood T cell repertoires in COVID-19. Study information: Sample material is recorded as cDNA or gDNA derived from T cells, B-cell-depleted T cells, or PBMCs.

CDR1 is KGHSH, CDR2 LQKENI, per germline. The length of the CDR3 is 15 residues. V was cut by 0 bases and J by 11 bases, with 16 bases left in between. Some clones are missing from TCRdb's copy, which holds only in-frame ones; the method was immunoSEQ multiplex PCR. The table records roughly 84,000 clones, 80% to 90% of them present only once. The chain employs TRBV18 and TRBJ1-4; a possible D gene is TRBD1 (5 bases). This receptor was taken from an elderly woman with acute or convalescent COVID-19. Material for sequencing was peripheral blood. The CDR3 DNA is TGTGCCAGCTCACCACCTGGAGTGGGGCGGGACAAACTGTTTTTT. Translation gives CASSPPGVGRDKLFF.